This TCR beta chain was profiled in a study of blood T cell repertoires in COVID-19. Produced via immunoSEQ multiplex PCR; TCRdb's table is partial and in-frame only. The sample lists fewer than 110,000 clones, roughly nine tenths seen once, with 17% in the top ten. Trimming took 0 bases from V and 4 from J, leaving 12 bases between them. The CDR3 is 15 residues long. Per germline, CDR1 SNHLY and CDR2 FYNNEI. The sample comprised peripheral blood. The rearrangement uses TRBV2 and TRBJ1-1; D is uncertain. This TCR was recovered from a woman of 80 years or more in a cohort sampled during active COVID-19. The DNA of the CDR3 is TGTGCCAGCAGTGAAGCGGGGATGAGGGCCACTGAAGCTTTCTTT. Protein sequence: CASSEAGMRATEAFF.